These 24 T cell receptor beta chains were all obtained from the same sample, sequenced in a study of cytomegalovirus exposure and HLA in healthy donors. PCR was performed using 60 Vbeta and 13 Jbeta primers. Sequenced by immunoSEQ multiplex PCR; TCRdb stores in-frame clones only, minus some. Among 150,000 to 200,000 clones listed, more than 65% were seen once. The sequenced material came from PBMCs. These receptors all stem from a woman aged 40 to 50 in good health and CMV-seropositive.

This clone appeared once. The genes are TRBV19 and TRBJ1-5, with 7 bases lining up with TRBD1. Germline-derived CDR1 and CDR2 are LNHDA and SQIVND (reference sequence). The CDR3 loop spans 14 amino acids. V shed 11 bases and J 4 bases; nucleotides not matched to a gene: 11. For the CDR3, the DNA is TGTGCCTCAAGTACGGGACAGCGTAATCAGCCCCAGCATTTT. Encoded protein: CASSTGQRNQPQHF.

The chain uses TRBV19 and TRBJ1-5, with 8 bases lining up with TRBD1. V lost 6 bases and J lost 5; bases outside the gene matches: 0. The germline V gene encodes CDR1 LNHDA and CDR2 SQIVND (reference sequence). This CDR3 comprises 12 residues. The CDR3 is CASRDRDQPQHF. In nucleotides, the CDR3 is TGTGCCAGTAGGGACAGGGATCAGCCCCAGCATTTT.

This clone was picked up one time. The V and J genes are TRBV29-1 and TRBJ2-1; a weak D match, TRBD2 (6 bases). V was cut by 5 bases and J by 4 bases, with 15 bases left in between. Germline loops: CDR1 SQVTM, CDR2 ANQGSEA. The length of the CDR3 is 14 residues. The CDR3 spells CSVSGTPNYNEQFF. CDR3 DNA: TGCAGCGTTTCTGGGACTCCCAATTACAATGAGCAGTTCTTC.

The chain is built from TRBV27 and TRBJ2-2, with a weak D call TRBD2 (6 bases). The CDR3 covers 16 residues. The germline V gene has CDR1 MNHEY and CDR2 SMNVEV (reference sequence). The V end lost 0 bases, the J end lost 6 bases, and 14 bases lay between the germline ends. DNA of the CDR3: TGTGCCAGCAGTTTATCCGGGGCGGGGTCCTCCGGGGAGCTGTTTTTT. Protein product: CASSLSGAGSSGELFF.

This chain connects TRBV6-6 to TRBJ2-7, with 7 bases lining up with TRBD2. This CDR3 comprises 14 residues. Per germline, CDR1 MNHNY and CDR2 SVGAGI (reference sequence). The V and J ends lost 2 bases and 0 bases, in that order; junction bases with no gene match: 1. The CDR3 sequence: CASSYGDYSYEQYF. The DNA of the CDR3 is TGTGCCAGCAGTTACGGGGACTACTCCTACGAGCAGTACTTC.

This chain links TRBV15 with TRBJ1-3; TRBD1 agrees at 7 bases. Unmatched junction bases numbered 2, after V lost 3 bases and J lost 3 bases. Germline V gene data show CDR1 as LNHNV and CDR2 as YYDKDF (reference sequence). This CDR3 contains 14 residues. The CDR3 bases are TGTGCCACCAGCAGTAACAGGGGTGGAAACACCATATATTTT. Amino acids: CATSSNRGGNTIYF.

This sequence joins TRBV11-3 and TRBJ1-2; 8 positions match TRBD1. The CDR3 extends over 14 amino acids. J lost 6 bases, V lost 6 bases, and 9 bases had no gene match. Germline V gene sequence: CDR1 SGHNT, CDR2 YENEEA. CDR3 protein: CASSRGAGGDGYTF. In DNA form, the CDR3 reads TGTGCCAGCAGTCGAGGGGCAGGGGGCGATGGCTACACCTTC.

This sequence joins TRBV19 and TRBJ1-1; D is unresolved. The CDR3 runs 12 residues. V was cut by 11 bases and J by 1 base, with 11 bases left in between. Looked up from germline, CDR1 is LNHDA and CDR2 is SQIVND (reference sequence). The DNA of the CDR3 is TGTGCCCCGAGAGGGCCGAACACTGAAGCTTTCTTT. Amino acid sequence: CAPRGPNTEAFF.

Concerning this clone: Mismatch with germline at one junction end may stem from a read error. J is TRBJ2-6 and V is TRBV5-1; maybe TRBD1 (5 bases). This CDR3 comprises 17 residues. Looked up from germline, CDR1 is SGHRS and CDR2 is YFSETQ. The CDR3 sequence: CASSLAPISSGADVLTF. The DNA of the CDR3 is TGCGCCAGCAGCTTGGCCCCTATAAGCTCTGGGGCCGACGTCCTGACTTTC.

The chain couples TRBV5-1 to TRBJ1-3; TRBD1 aligns across 7 bases. The CDR3 spans 14 residues. V trimming: 3 bases; J trimming: 2 bases; junction bases outside the gene matches: 2. Germline CDR1 SGHRS, CDR2 YFSETQ. This chain's CDR3 is CASSSDRAGNTIYF. CDR3 DNA: TGCGCCAGCAGCTCCGACAGGGCTGGAAACACCATATATTTT.

The gene calls are TRBV19 and TRBJ1-5; D is perhaps TRBD1 (5 bases). Trimming shortened V by 3 bases and J by 5 bases, and 11 bases separated the two germline ends. Germline V gene data show CDR1 as LNHDA and CDR2 as SQIVND (reference sequence). CDR3 size: 14 residues. CDR3 sequence: CASSIFLGDQPQHF. The DNA for the CDR3 is TGTGCCAGTAGTATTTTCCTAGGGGATCAGCCCCAGCATTTT.

This clone has just a few counts. The J gene is TRBJ1-5, the V gene TRBV10-3, with D perhaps matching TRBD1 (5 bases). Germline V CDR1 and CDR2: ENHRY, SYGVKD. Trimming left V 4 bases short and J 2 bases short, with 9 bases between. This CDR3 has 14 amino acids. CDR3 loop: CAISGGGGNQPQHF. CDR3 sequence (DNA): TGTGCCATCAGTGGGGGCGGGGGCAATCAGCCCCAGCATTTT.

The V call is TRBV5-4, the J call TRBJ2-3; 10 bases map to TRBD1. The length of the CDR3 is 14 residues. V lost 4 bases to trimming and J lost 7 bases; unmatched junction nucleotides: 6. Germline-derived CDR1 and CDR2 are SGHNT and YYREEE (reference sequence). CDR3: CASSIGTGANTQYF. The DNA for the CDR3 is TGTGCCAGCAGCATTGGGACAGGGGCAAATACGCAGTATTTT.

The gene calls are TRBV5-4 and TRBJ2-5, with TRBD2 identical over 14 bases. Trimming cost V 3 bases and J 3 bases; bases outside gene matches: 1. Germline loops: CDR1 SGHNT, CDR2 YYREEE (reference sequence). The CDR3 loop spans 15 amino acids. The CDR3 bases are TGTGCCAGCAGCTGGGGACTAGCGGGGGAAGAGACCCAGTACTTC. This gives the protein CASSWGLAGEETQYF. The full variable domain, in which reference TRBV5-4 and TRBJ2-5 provide the parts outside the CDR3, is ETGVTQSPTHLIKTRGQQVTLRCSSQSGHNTVSWYQQALGQGPQFIFQYYREEENGRGNFPPRFSGLQFPNYSSELNVNALELDDSALYLCASSWGLAGEETQYFGPGTRLLVL.

As concerns this clone: The same CDR3 arises from other DNA sequences in this sample as well. In DNA form, the CDR3 reads TGTGCCAGCAGTTACTCAGGACAGGGGAACACTGAAGCTTTCTTT. Translated: CASSYSGQGNTEAFF. This chain joins TRBV6-5 and TRBJ1-1; 8 nucleotides align to TRBD1. CDR3 size: 15 residues. V dropped 0 bases and J dropped 1; count of bases not matched to a gene: 1. Germline CDR1 reads MNHEY; CDR2 reads SVGAGI.

The V and J genes are TRBV5-1 and TRBJ2-6, with 9 bases identical to TRBD1. The germline V gene encodes CDR1 SGHRS and CDR2 YFSETQ. V dropped 0 bases and J dropped 0; count of bases not matched to a gene: 10. The length of the CDR3 is 20 residues. For the CDR3, the DNA is TGCGCCAGCAGCTTGGTGGGTTTGGGACAGGGAACCTCTGGGGCCAACGTCCTGACTTTC. Amino acid sequence: CASSLVGLGQGTSGANVLTF.

V usage is TRBV4-3 and J usage is TRBJ2-3; 7 bases are a match to TRBD1. Germline V lookup: CDR1 LGHNA, CDR2 YSLEER. The CDR3 length is 17 residues. The V gene end was trimmed by 3 bases and the J gene end by 2 bases; junction bases not matched to a gene: 11. The DNA of the CDR3 is TGCGCCAGCAGCCAGGTGGGGAGTGAGGGGGCCACAGATACGCAGTATTTT. Amino acid sequence: CASSQVGSEGATDTQYF.

The chain recombines TRBV18 with TRBJ1-5; perhaps TRBD1 as D (5 bases). Per germline, CDR1 KGHSH and CDR2 LQKENI. Trimming pared 2 bases from V and 3 bases from J, leaving 14 bases between. The CDR3 spans 16 residues. The CDR3 region has the DNA TGTGCCAGCTCACCATTAGGAGGGGCGAACAATCAGCCCCAGCATTTT. Translated: CASSPLGGANNQPQHF. Filled out from reference TRBV18 and TRBJ1-5, the complete variable domain reads NAGVMQNPRHLVRRRGQEARLRCSPMKGHSHVYWYRQLPEEGLKFMVYLQKENIIDESGMPKERFSAEFPKEGPSILRIQQVVRGDSAAYFCASSPLGGANNQPQHFGDGTRLSIL.

This clone showed up just a few times. The chain has TRBV7-2 and TRBJ1-4; perhaps TRBD1 as D (6 bases). The CDR3 has 13 residues. The V end was cut by 3 bases, the J end by 7 bases, with 9 bases between. Germline CDR1 and CDR2: SGHTA and FQGNSA. This chain's CDR3 is CASSFRGTEKLFF. CDR3 coding DNA: TGTGCCAGCAGCTTCAGGGGTACTGAAAAACTGTTTTTT.

V is TRBV13 and J is TRBJ1-1; D possibly corresponds to TRBD1 (5 bases). With 8 bases removed from V and 2 bases from J, the gap between germline ends came to 15 bases. This CDR3 has 14 residues. Looked up from germline, CDR1 is PRHDT and CDR2 is FYEKMQ (reference sequence). This chain's CDR3 is CASSGRAPNTEAFF. CDR3 coding DNA: TGTGCCAGCTCGGGCAGGGCCCCCAACACTGAAGCTTTCTTT.

The J gene is TRBJ1-4, the V gene TRBV7-3; possible D gene TRBD1, 5 bases. The V end was cut by 4 bases, the J end by 0 bases, with 9 bases between. In germline, CDR1 is SGHTA, CDR2 FQGTGA. This CDR3 region has 15 residues. The CDR3 bases are TGTGCCAGCAGCTCCACAGGTGCAACTAATGAAAAACTGTTTTTT. Translated: CASSSTGATNEKLFF. Complete variable domain (other parts from reference TRBV7-3 and TRBJ1-4): GAGVSQTPSNKVTEKGKYVELRCDPISGHTALYWYRQSLGQGPEFLIYFQGTGAADDSGLPNDRFFAVRPEGSVSTLKIQRTERGDSAVYLCASSSTGATNEKLFFGSGTQLSVL.

The chain employs TRBV28 and TRBJ2-5; 12 bases match TRBD1. The last part of the DNA fits TRBJ2-7 better; the J call may be wrong. This CDR3 contains 16 residues. Germline CDR1 and CDR2: MDHEN and SYDVKM. The DNA of the CDR3 is TGTGCCAGCAGTTTCCCGGGACAGGGGGCGGTCCGCGAGCAGTACTTC. Residues: CASSFPGQGAVREQYF.

The genes are TRBV6-1 and TRBJ1-5, with a tentative D call TRBD1 (5 bases). The CDR3 spans 12 residues. CDR1 MNHNS and CDR2 SASEGT come from the germline V gene. The V gene lost 7 bases and the J gene lost 4 bases, with 8 bases spanning the gap. This CDR3 is CASNPGNQPQHF. The CDR3 bases are TGTGCCAGCAATCCAGGGAATCAGCCCCAGCATTTT.

The V gene is TRBV29-1, the J gene TRBJ1-2; the match to TRBD1 covers 7 bases. The V segment lost 7 bases and the J segment 3 bases; nucleotides outside the gene matches: 5. Germline V gene sequence: CDR1 SQVTM, CDR2 ANQGSEA. The CDR3 is made up of 12 amino acids. The CDR3: CSAIQGDYGYTF. The CDR3, as DNA: TGCAGCGCTATCCAGGGGGACTATGGCTACACCTTC. The full variable domain, in which reference TRBV29-1 and TRBJ1-2 provide the parts outside the CDR3, is SAVISQKPSRDICQRGTSLTIQCQVDSQVTMMFWYRQQPGQSLTLIATANQGSEATYESGFVIDKFPISRPNLTFSTLTVSNMSPEDSSIYLCSAIQGDYGYTFGSGTRLTVV.